Here is one T cell receptor beta chain with its context. The data were produced by immunoSEQ multiplex PCR, yet TCRdb's version contains in-frame clones alone and is incomplete. Of some 69,000 clones in the sample, roughly 93% were seen once. The germline CDR1 and CDR2 sequences are SGHKS and YYEKEE (reference sequence). This CDR3 comprises 14 residues. V shed 0 bases and J shed 1 base, with 7 bases lying between them. The record originates from a study of stem cell transplantation in POMP-related autoinflammatory disease. The chain recombines TRBV5-5 with TRBJ1-1; D is unclear. This TCR came from a human patient with POMP-related autoinflammation and immune dysregulation (PRAID). A subset of T cells may come from the graft donor. The sequencing here drew on CD4+ T cells from PBMCs, taken after stem cell transplantation. The CDR3 spells CASSLAVGNTEAFF. The CDR3 coding sequence is TGTGCCAGCAGCTTGGCCGTTGGGAACACTGAAGCTTTCTTT.